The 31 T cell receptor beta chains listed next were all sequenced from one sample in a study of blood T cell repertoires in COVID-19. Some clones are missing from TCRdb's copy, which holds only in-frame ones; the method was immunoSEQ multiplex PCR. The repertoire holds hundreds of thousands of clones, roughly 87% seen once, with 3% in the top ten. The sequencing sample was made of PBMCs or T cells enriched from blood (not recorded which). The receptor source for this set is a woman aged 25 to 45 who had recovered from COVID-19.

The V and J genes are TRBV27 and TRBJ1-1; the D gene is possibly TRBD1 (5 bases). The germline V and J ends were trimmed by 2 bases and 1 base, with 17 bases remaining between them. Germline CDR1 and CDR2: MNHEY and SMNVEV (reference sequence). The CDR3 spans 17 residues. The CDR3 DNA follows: TGTGCCAGCAGTTTACTCCCAGGGAAGGTCGGGAACACTGAAGCTTTCTTT. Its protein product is CASSLLPGKVGNTEAFF.

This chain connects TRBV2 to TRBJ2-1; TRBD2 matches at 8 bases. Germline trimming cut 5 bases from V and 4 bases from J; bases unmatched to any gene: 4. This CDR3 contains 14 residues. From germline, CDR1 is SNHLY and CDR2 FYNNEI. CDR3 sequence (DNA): TGTGCCAGCAGTACTAGCGGACCTTACAATGAGCAGTTCTTC. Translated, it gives CASSTSGPYNEQFF.

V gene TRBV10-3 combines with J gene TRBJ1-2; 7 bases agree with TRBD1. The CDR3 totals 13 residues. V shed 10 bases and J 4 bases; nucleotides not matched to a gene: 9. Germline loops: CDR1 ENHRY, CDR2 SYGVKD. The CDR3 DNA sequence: TGTGCCAACCAACGACAGGGAAGCTATGGCTACACCTTC. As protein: CANQRQGSYGYTF.

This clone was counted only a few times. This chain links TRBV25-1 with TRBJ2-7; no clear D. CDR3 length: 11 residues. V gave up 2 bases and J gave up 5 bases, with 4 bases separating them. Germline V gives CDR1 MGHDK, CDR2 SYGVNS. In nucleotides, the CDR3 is TGTGCCAGCAGTGAACCTGACGAGCAGTACTTC. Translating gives CASSEPDEQYF.

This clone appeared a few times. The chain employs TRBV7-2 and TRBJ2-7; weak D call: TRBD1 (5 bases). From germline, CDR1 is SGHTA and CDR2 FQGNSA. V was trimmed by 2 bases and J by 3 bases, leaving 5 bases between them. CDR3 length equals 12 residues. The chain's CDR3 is CASSLQGYEQYF. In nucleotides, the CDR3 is TGTGCCAGCAGCTTACAGGGCTACGAGCAGTACTTC.

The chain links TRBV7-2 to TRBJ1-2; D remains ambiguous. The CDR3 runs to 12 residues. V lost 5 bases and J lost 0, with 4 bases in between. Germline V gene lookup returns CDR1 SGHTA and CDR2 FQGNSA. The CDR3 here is CASSPTNYGYTF. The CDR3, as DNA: TGTGCCAGCAGCCCAACTAACTATGGCTACACCTTC.

CDR3 region: CASSPVNSDEQFF. The CDR3 nucleotides read TGTGCCAGCTCACCAGTAAATTCCGATGAGCAGTTCTTC. The chain carries TRBV18 and TRBJ2-1; D gene ambiguous. Trimming removed 2 bases from V and 8 bases from J, with 10 bases in between. This CDR3 region has 13 residues. The V gene's germline CDR1 is KGHSH and CDR2 LQKENI.

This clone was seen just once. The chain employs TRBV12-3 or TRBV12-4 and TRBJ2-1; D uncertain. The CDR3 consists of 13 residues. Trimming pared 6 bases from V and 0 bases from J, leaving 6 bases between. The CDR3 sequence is CASRISSYNEQFF. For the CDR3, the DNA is TGTGCCAGCAGAATTAGCTCCTACAATGAGCAGTTCTTC.

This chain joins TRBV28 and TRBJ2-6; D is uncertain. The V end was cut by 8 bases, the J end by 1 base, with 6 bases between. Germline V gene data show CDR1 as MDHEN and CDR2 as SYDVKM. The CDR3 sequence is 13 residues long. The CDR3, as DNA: TGTGCCAGCGTTCTTTCTGGGGCCAACGTCCTGACTTTC. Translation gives CASVLSGANVLTF.

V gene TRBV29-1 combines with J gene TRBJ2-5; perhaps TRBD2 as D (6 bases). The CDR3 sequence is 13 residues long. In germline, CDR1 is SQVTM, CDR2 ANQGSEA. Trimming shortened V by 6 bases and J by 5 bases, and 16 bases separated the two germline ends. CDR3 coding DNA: TGCAGCGTGGCGGGACGGCCTTGGGAGACCCAGTACTTC. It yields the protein CSVAGRPWETQYF.

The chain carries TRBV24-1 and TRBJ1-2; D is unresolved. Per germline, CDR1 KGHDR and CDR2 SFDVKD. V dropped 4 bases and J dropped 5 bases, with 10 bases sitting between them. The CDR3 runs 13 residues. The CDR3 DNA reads TGTGCCACCAGTGACCCCGGGATATATGGCTACACCTTC. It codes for CATSDPGIYGYTF.

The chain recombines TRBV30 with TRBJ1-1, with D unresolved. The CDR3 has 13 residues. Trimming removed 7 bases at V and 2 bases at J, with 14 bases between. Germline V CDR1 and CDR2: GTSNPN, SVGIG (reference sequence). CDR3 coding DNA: TGTGCCTATTCAATTTACCTAAACACTGAAGCTTTCTTT. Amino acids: CAYSIYLNTEAFF.

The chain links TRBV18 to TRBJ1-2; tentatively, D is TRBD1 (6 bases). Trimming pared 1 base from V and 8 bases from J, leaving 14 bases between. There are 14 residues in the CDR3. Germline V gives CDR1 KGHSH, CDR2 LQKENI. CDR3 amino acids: CASSPRSDSLGYTF. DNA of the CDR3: TGTGCCAGCTCACCACGATCGGACAGTTTGGGCTACACCTTC.

The CDR3 spells CASSSNVPGQGADQPQHF. The DNA of the CDR3 is TGTGCCAGCAGCTCTAACGTACCGGGACAGGGGGCTGATCAGCCCCAGCATTTT. This chain uses TRBV7-8 with TRBJ1-5; 12 positions agree with TRBD1. The germline CDR1 and CDR2 sequences are SGHVS and FQNEAQ. The V gene end was trimmed by 4 bases and the J gene end by 5 bases; junction bases not matched to a gene: 12. This CDR3 is built from 18 residues.

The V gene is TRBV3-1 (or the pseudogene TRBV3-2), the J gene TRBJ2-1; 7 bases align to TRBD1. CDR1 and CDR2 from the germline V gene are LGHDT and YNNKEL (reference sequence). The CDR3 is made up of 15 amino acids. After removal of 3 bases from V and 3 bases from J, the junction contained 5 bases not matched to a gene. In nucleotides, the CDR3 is TGTGCCAGCAGCCATCTCGCAGGGGGCTACAATGAGCAGTTCTTC. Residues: CASSHLAGGYNEQFF.

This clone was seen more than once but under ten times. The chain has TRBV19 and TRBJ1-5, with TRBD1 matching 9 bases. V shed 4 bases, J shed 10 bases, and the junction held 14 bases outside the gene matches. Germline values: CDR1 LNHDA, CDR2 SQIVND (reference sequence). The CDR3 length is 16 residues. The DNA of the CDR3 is TGTGCCAGTAGTAAAGATGGACAGGGGAAAATCGGCCCCCAGCATTTT. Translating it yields CASSKDGQGKIGPQHF.

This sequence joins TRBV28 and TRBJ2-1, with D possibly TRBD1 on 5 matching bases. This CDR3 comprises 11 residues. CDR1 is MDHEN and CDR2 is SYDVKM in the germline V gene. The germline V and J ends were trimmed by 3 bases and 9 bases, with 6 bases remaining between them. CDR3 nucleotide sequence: TGTGCCAGCAGTTTCAGGGTTGAGCAGTTCTTC. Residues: CASSFRVEQFF.

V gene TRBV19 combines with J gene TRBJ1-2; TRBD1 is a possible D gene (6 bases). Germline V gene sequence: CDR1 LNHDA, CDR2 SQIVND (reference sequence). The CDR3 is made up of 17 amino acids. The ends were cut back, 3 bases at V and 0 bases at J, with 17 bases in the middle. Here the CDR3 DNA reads TGTGCCAGTAGTATCCACAGGGATGGAACGGCTAACTATGGCTACACCTTC. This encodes CASSIHRDGTANYGYTF.

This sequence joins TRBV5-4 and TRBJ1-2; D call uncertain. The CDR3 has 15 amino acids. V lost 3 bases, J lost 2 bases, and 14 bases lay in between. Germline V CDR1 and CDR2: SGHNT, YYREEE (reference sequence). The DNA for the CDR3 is TGTGCCAGCAGCTCCCCCACTACACCAAACTATGGCTACACCTTC. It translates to CASSSPTTPNYGYTF. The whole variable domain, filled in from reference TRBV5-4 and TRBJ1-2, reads ETGVTQSPTHLIKTRGQQVTLRCSSQSGHNTVSWYQQALGQGPQFIFQYYREEENGRGNFPPRFSGLQFPNYSSELNVNALELDDSALYLCASSSPTTPNYGYTFGSGTRLTVV.

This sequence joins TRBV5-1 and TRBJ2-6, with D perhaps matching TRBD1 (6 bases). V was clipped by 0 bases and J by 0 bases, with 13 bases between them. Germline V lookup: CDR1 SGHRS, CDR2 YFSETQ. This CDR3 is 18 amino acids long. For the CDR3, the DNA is TGCGCCAGCAGCTTGGTAGGGGGACCCAGCTCTGGGGCCAACGTCCTGACTTTC. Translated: CASSLVGGPSSGANVLTF. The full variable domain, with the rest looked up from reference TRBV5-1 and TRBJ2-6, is KAGVTQTPRYLIKTRGQQVTLSCSPISGHRSVSWYQQTPGQGLQFLFEYFSETQRNKGNFPGRFSGRQFSNSRSEMNVSTLELGDSALYLCASSLVGGPSSGANVLTFGAGSRLTVL.

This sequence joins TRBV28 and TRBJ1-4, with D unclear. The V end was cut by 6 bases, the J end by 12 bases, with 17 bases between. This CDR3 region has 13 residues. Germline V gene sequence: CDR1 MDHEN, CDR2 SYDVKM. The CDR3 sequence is CASRAAGFGELFF. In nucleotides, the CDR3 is TGTGCCAGCAGAGCAGCGGGTTTCGGGGAACTGTTTTTT.

The CDR3 is CASSLISGGANEQFF. CDR3 DNA sequence: TGTGCCAGCAGTCTCATTAGCGGGGGGGCCAATGAGCAGTTCTTC. The chain uses TRBV6-4 and TRBJ2-1; 11 bases line up with TRBD2. Germline trimming cut 5 bases from V and 6 bases from J; bases unmatched to any gene: 6. Germline V gene data show CDR1 as MRHNA and CDR2 as SNTAGT. This CDR3 has 15 amino acids.

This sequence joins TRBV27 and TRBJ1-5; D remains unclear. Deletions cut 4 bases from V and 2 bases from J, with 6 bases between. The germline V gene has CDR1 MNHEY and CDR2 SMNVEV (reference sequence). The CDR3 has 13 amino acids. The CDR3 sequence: CASSSSGNQPQHF. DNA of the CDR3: TGTGCCAGCAGTTCTTCAGGCAATCAGCCCCAGCATTTT.

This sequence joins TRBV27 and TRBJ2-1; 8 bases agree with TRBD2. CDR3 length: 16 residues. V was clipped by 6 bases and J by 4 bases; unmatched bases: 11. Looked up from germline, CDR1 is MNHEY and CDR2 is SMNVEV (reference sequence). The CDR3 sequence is CASRPMVSGKYNEQFF. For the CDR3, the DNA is TGTGCCAGCAGACCCATGGTTAGCGGGAAATACAATGAGCAGTTCTTC.

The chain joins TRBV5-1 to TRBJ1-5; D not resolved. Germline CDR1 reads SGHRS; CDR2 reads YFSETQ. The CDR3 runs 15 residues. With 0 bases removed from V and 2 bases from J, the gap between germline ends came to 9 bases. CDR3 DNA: TGCGCCAGCAGCTTGGACGGGGTACGCAATCAGCCCCAGCATTTT. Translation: CASSLDGVRNQPQHF.

The CDR3 coding sequence is TGTGCCAGCAGCGACTACCGGGACTACCCCCCGAGCTCCTACAATGAGCAGTTCTTC. Amino acids: CASSDYRDYPPSSYNEQFF. This chain connects TRBV9 to TRBJ2-1; 7 nucleotides agree with TRBD2. Trimming cost V 3 bases and J 0 bases; bases outside gene matches: 15. Germline V CDR1 and CDR2: SGDLS, YYNGEE. This CDR3 has 19 residues.

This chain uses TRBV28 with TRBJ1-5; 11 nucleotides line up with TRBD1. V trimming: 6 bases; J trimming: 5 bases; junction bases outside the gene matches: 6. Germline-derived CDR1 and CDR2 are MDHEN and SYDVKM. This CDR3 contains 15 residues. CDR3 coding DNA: TGTGCCAGCAGCGGGAGGACAGGGGGCGATCAGCCCCAGCATTTT. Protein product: CASSGRTGGDQPQHF.

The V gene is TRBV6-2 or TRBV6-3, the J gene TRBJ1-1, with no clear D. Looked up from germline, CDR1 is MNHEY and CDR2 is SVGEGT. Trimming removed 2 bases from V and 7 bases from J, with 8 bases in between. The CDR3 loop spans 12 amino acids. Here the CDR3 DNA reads TGTGCCAGCAGTTACAACAGCTTTGAAGCTTTCTTT. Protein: CASSYNSFEAFF.

CDR3: CASSHGTGAYEQYF. CDR3 DNA: TGTGCCAGCAGCCACGGGACAGGCGCCTACGAGCAGTACTTC. The chain carries TRBV3-1 (or the pseudogene TRBV3-2) and TRBJ2-7; 8 bases are shared with TRBD1. J gave up 2 bases and V 3 bases, and 3 bases lay outside the gene matches. The CDR3 runs to 14 residues. From germline, CDR1 is LGHDT and CDR2 YNNKEL (reference sequence).

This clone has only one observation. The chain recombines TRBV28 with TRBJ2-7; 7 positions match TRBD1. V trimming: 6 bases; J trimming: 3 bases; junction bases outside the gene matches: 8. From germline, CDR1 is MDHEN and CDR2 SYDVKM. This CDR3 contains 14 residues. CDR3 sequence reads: CASSSGQTFYEQYF. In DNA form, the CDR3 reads TGTGCCAGCAGCTCGGGACAGACCTTCTACGAGCAGTACTTC. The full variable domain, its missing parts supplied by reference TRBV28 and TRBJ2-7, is DVKVTQSSRYLVKRTGEKVFLECVQDMDHENMFWYRQDPGLGLRLIYFSYDVKMKEKGDIPEGYSVSREKKERFSLILESASTNQTSMYLCASSSGQTFYEQYFGPGTRLTVT.

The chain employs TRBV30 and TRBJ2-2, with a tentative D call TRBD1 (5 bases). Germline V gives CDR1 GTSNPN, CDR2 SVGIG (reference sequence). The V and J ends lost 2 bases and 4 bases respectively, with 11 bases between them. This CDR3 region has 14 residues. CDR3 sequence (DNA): TGTGCCTGGAGTCCCACGACAGTCACCGGGGAGCTGTTTTTT. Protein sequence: CAWSPTTVTGELFF. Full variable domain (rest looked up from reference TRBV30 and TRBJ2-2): SQTIHQWPATLVQPVGSPLSLECTVEGTSNPNLYWYRQAAGRGLQLLFYSVGIGQISSEVPQNLSASRPQDRQFILSSKKLLLSDSGFYLCAWSPTTVTGELFFGEGSRLTVL.